The 9 T cell receptor beta chains below come from one sample, sequenced in a study of T-cell memory formation after mild COVID-19. TCRdb reanalysed the 5' RACE reads using MiXCR and keeps one entry per CDR3 protein. The sample consists of around 530,000 distinct CDR3 sequences, less than 25% of them appearing once. Sequencing was performed on PBMCs or a T cell subset sorted from them (not recorded which). The receptors derive from an adult woman who had mild COVID-19 (a few samples of this study predate the infection). Cell type and time point are not known.

V gene TRBV24-1 combines with J gene TRBJ2-3; D remains unclear. The V end lost 9 bases, the J end lost 0 bases, and 12 bases lay between the germline ends. Germline V CDR1 and CDR2: KGHDR, SFDVKD. This CDR3 comprises 14 residues. The DNA for the CDR3 is TGTGCCACCCGTGGTGGATCGAGCACAGATACGCAGTATTTT. This codes for CATRGGSSTDTQYF.

This clonotype occurred a few times. The DNA for the CDR3 is TGTGCCAGCAGCGTAGGTGTTAGTTTCGACGAGCAGTACTTC. Translated: CASSVGVSFDEQYF. The chain recombines TRBV9 with TRBJ2-7; D is unresolved. V lost 0 bases and J lost 5, with 12 bases in between. The germline V gene has CDR1 SGDLS and CDR2 YYNGEE. The CDR3 runs 14 residues.

The chain links TRBV7-8 to TRBJ2-5, with 14 bases fitting TRBD2. The CDR3 has 19 amino acids. In germline, CDR1 is SGHVS, CDR2 FQNEAQ. The V gene end was trimmed by 7 bases and the J gene end by 2 bases; junction bases not matched to a gene: 15. The CDR3 DNA sequence: TGTGCCAGCACCCCCAGATCCGGGACTAGCGGGGGATCGCAAGAGACCCAGTACTTC. This codes for CASTPRSGTSGGSQETQYF.

The chain has TRBV15 and TRBJ2-2; 8 nucleotides align to TRBD2. CDR3 length: 16 residues. Trimming removed 1 base from V and 3 bases from J; junction bases left unmatched: 4. CDR1 LNHNV and CDR2 YYDKDF come from the germline V gene (reference sequence). CDR3 DNA sequence: TGTGCCACCAGCAGAGGAGGGACTAGGTACACCGGGGAGCTGTTTTTT. Residues: CATSRGGTRYTGELFF.

J is TRBJ2-2 and V is TRBV24-1; D uncertain. CDR1 is KGHDR, CDR2 SFDVKD, per germline. The CDR3 is 15 residues long. The V end was cut by 4 bases, the J end by 0 bases, with 8 bases between. In nucleotides, the CDR3 is TGTGCCACCAGTGAGTCTGGGGCGAACACCGGGGAGCTGTTTTTT. It encodes CATSESGANTGELFF.

This clonotype has more than one count but fewer than ten. This chain links TRBV11-3 with TRBJ2-7, with D hard to call. V lost 0 bases and J lost 0, with 12 bases in between. CDR3 size: 16 residues. Germline V gene sequence: CDR1 SGHNT, CDR2 YENEEA. In DNA, the CDR3 is TGTGCCAGCAGCTTAGATCACGCATCGAGCTCCTACGAGCAGTACTTC. It specifies CASSLDHASSSYEQYF.

This clonotype was recorded a few times. The CDR3 region has the DNA TGTGCCAGCAGCGTAGATGGTAGCGGCCCCCAAGAGACCCAGTACTTC. Amino acid sequence: CASSVDGSGPQETQYF. V and J are TRBV9 and TRBJ2-5; a weak D match, TRBD2 (6 bases). CDR1 and CDR2 (germline): SGDLS, YYNGEE. This CDR3 spans 16 amino acids. Trimming took 0 bases from V and 1 from J, leaving 13 bases between them.

Only a few counts were recorded for this clonotype. The chain couples TRBV7-6 to TRBJ2-3; D not certain. The CDR3 length is 19 residues. The germline CDR1 and CDR2 sequences are SGHVS and FNYEAQ. V shed 2 bases and J shed 0 bases, with 21 bases lying between them. The CDR3 spells CASSLRPPNTGRSTDTQYF. The CDR3 nucleotides read TGTGCCAGCAGCTTAAGACCGCCGAACACTGGACGTAGCACAGATACGCAGTATTTT.

V usage is TRBV4-1 and J usage is TRBJ2-5, with TRBD2 identical over 15 bases. This CDR3 has 16 residues. Per germline, CDR1 MGHRA and CDR2 YSYEKL. V trimming: 4 bases; J trimming: 7 bases; junction bases outside the gene matches: 7. CDR3 region: CASSLGTSGGIRTQYF. Here the CDR3 DNA reads TGCGCCAGCAGCCTAGGGACTAGCGGGGGGATAAGGACCCAGTACTTC.